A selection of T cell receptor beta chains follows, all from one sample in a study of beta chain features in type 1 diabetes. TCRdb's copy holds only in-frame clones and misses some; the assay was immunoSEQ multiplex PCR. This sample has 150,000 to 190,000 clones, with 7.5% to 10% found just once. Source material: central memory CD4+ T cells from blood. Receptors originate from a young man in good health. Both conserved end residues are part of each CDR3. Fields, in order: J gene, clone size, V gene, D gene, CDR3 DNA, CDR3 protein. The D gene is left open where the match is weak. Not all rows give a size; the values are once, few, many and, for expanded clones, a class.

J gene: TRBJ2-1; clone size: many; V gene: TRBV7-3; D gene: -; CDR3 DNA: TGTGCCAGCAGCCCGAATAGCGGCACCTCCTACAATGAGCAGTTCTTC; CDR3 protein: CASSPNSGTSYNEQFF
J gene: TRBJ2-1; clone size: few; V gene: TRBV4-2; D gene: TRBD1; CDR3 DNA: TGTGCCAGCAGCCGCGAAACCGGGACAGTATCCTTCGAGCAGTTCTTC; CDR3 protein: CASSRETGTVSFEQFF
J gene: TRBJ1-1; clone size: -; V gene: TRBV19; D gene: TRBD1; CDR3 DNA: TGTGCCAGTAGCATTACAGGGGGGCGAACTGAAGCTTTCTTT; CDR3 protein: CASSITGGRTEAFF
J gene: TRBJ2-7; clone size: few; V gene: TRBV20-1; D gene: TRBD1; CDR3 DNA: TGCAGTGCTGGGACAGCCTACGAGCAGTACTTC; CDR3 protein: CSAGTAYEQYF
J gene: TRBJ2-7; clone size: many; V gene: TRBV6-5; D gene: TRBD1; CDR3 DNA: TGTGCCAGCAGAAGGACAGGGGGCTCCGACGAGCAGTACTTC; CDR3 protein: CASRRTGGSDEQYF
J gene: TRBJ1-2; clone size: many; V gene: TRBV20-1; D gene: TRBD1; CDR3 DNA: TGCAGTGGGACAGGGGGAAATGGCTACACCTTC; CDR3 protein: CSGTGGNGYTF
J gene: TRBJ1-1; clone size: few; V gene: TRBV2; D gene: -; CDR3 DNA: TGTGCCAGCAGTGAAAGAGAAGGGGCTGAAGCTTTCTTT; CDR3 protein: CASSEREGAEAFF
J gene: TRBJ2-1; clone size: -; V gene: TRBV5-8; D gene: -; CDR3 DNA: TGTGCCAGCAGCTTGCAGGACAGACGACAGTTCTTC; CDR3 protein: CASSLQDRRQFF
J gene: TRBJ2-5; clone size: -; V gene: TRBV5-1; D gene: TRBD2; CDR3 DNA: TGCGCCAGCAGCCCCGTCTCCGGGACTAGCGAAGAGACCCAGTACTTC; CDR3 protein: CASSPVSGTSEETQYF
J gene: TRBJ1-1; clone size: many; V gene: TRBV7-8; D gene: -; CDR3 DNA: TGTGCCAGCAGCTCAGGGGAAGCGGACACTGAAGCTTTCTTT; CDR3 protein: CASSSGEADTEAFF
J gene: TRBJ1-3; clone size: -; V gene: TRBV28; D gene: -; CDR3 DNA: TGTGCCAGCAGTTTACCCGGGGGGCCTGGAAACACCATATATTTT; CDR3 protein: CASSLPGGPGNTIYF
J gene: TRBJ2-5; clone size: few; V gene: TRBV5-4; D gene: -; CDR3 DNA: TGTGCCAGCAGCTTGGGGCAGCAAGAGACCCAGTACTTC; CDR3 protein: CASSLGQQETQYF
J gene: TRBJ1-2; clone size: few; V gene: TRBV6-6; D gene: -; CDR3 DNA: TGTGCCAGCAGACGGGCAGGGGCCAACTATGGCTACACCTTC; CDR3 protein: CASRRAGANYGYTF
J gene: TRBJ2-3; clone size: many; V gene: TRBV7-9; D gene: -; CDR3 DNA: TGTGCCAGCAGCTCCGGGGTTGGGATCACAGATACGCAGTATTTT; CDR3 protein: CASSSGVGITDTQYF
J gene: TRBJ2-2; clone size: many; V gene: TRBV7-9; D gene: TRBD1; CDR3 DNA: TGTGCCAGCACCCTGACAGGGATCACCGGGGAGCTGTTTTTT; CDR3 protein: CASTLTGITGELFF
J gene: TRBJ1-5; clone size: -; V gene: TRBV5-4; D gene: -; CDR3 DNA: TGTGCCAGCAGCTTGGATAGAGATCAGCCCCAGCATTTT; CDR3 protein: CASSLDRDQPQHF
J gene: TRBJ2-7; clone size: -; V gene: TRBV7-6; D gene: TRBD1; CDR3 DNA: TGTGCCAGCAGCCCAGGACAGGGATCAACCTACGAGCAGTACTTC; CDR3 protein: CASSPGQGSTYEQYF
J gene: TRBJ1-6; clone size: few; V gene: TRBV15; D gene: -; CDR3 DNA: TGTGCCACCAGCAGAGTAGTGAATAATTCACCCCTCCACTTT; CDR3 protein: CATSRVVNNSPLHF
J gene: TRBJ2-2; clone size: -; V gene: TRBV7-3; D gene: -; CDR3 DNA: TGTGCCAGCAGCTTAACAGGGAGAAGTGGCGGGGAGCTGTTTTTT; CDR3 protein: CASSLTGRSGGELFF
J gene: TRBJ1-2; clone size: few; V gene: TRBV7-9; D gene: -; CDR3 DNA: TGTGCCAGCAGCCCGGACTTATGGCGCAGGACTTCTAACTATGGCTACACCTTC; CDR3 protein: CASSPDLWRRTSNYGYTF
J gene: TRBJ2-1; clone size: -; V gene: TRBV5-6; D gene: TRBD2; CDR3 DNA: TGTGCCAGCAGCTTGGCTTTTGGGCTAGCGGAGAGCAATGAGCAGTTCTTC; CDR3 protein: CASSLAFGLAESNEQFF
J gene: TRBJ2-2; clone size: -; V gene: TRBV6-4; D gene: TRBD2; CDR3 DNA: TGTGCCAGCAGTGACTCGAACCGGGGGGCGAACACCGGGGAGCTGTTTTTT; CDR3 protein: CASSDSNRGANTGELFF
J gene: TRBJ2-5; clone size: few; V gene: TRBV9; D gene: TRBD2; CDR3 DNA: TGTGCCAGCAGCGTTAACGGGGGGGCCGGATTTGGAGAGACCCAGTACTTC; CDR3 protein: CASSVNGGAGFGETQYF
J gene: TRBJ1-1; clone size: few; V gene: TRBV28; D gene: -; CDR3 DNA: TGTGCCAGCAGTCTGCTCCCCAGGGGCGGGAACACTGAAGCTTTCTTT; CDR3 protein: CASSLLPRGGNTEAFF
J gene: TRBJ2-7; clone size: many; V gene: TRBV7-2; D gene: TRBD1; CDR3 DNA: TGTGCCAGCAGATGGACAGGGGACAACTACGAGCAGTACTTC; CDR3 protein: CASRWTGDNYEQYF
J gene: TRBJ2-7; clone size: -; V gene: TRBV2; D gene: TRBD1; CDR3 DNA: TGTGCCAGCAGGGCCGGGACAGGGGAGGGTGAGCAGTACTTC; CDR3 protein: CASRAGTGEGEQYF